Following are 4 T cell receptor beta chains from one sample sequenced in a study of OX40 agonist ivuxolimab in advanced cancers. Clones were read by immunoSEQ multiplex PCR, and TCRdb kept only the in-frame ones, dropping some. The sample lists 25,000 to 30,000 clones, 70% to 80% occurring once. The specimen comprised CD4+ or CD8+ T cells sorted from blood, sampled in a trial of the OX40 agonist ivuxolimab. These receptors were taken from an adult with an advanced solid tumor such as melanoma, head and neck, liver or kidney cancer.

The rearrangement uses TRBV27 and TRBJ1-1; no firm D call. Trimming pared 2 bases from V and 1 base from J, leaving 11 bases between. CDR3 length equals 15 residues. Germline assignment: CDR1 MNHEY and CDR2 SMNVEV (reference sequence). CDR3 sequence (DNA): TGTGCCAGCAGTTTAAGTCCGGGGAAGAACACTGAAGCTTTCTTT. Translating gives CASSLSPGKNTEAFF.

This clone was detected a few times. The chain joins TRBV9 to TRBJ2-7, with D perhaps matching TRBD2 (6 bases). Per the germline V gene, CDR1 is SGDLS and CDR2 is YYNGEE. Trimming left V 0 bases short and J 0 bases short, with 7 bases between. This CDR3 comprises 14 residues. CDR3: CASSVGTNSYEQYF. In DNA, the CDR3 is TGTGCCAGCAGCGTAGGGACTAACTCCTACGAGCAGTACTTC.

The gene calls are TRBV6-1 and TRBJ1-2, with D perhaps matching TRBD1 (5 bases). CDR3 length equals 13 residues. Deletions cut 6 bases from V and 4 bases from J, with 12 bases between. Germline CDR1 reads MNHNS; CDR2 reads SASEGT. CDR3 in amino acids: CASRTDGLYGYTF. Written as DNA, the CDR3 is TGTGCCAGCAGGACAGATGGCCTCTATGGCTACACCTTC.

The gene calls are TRBV6-5 and TRBJ2-5, with D unclear. This CDR3 is 12 amino acids long. Germline V gene data show CDR1 as MNHEY and CDR2 as SVGAGI. V gave up 7 bases and J gave up 7 bases, with 13 bases separating them. CDR3 nucleotide sequence: TGTGCCAGCAAGGGTGTCGGCTCGACCCAGTACTTC. Its protein is CASKGVGSTQYF.